This TCR beta chain was obtained from a study of cytomegalovirus exposure and HLA in healthy donors. Germline loops: CDR1 LGHNA, CDR2 YSLEER. The trim removed 0 bases at V and 6 bases at J, leaving 6 bases unmatched. This CDR3 has 17 amino acids. Primers: 60 Vbeta forward and 13 Jbeta reverse. Clones were sequenced by immunoSEQ multiplex PCR, and TCRdb holds only the in-frame ones, with some missing. The sample holds 50,000 to 75,000 clones; less than 85% are singletons and the top ten take 6% to 7%. Whole-study results and caveats: Reports showed the classifier diagnosing cytomegalovirus status with high specificity and sensitivity. Sequences of the TCR beta chain were said to predict the HLA-A and HLA-B alleles of most subjects accurately. An analysis that came later showed most CMV-associated TCR beta chains appearing HLA-restricted.

For this clone: Its antigen remains unknown.

The sequence derives from a man under 40 in good health and CMV-seropositive. The chain has TRBV4-3 and TRBJ2-1; 12 bases match TRBD2. Sequencing was done on a sample of PBMCs. CDR3 sequence: CASSQDTGLAGINEQFF. In DNA form, the CDR3 reads TGCGCCAGCAGCCAAGATACCGGACTAGCGGGGATCAATGAGCAGTTCTTC.